This is a list of T cell receptor beta chains from one sample in a study of blood T cell repertoires in COVID-19. The table came from immunoSEQ multiplex PCR; TCRdb's copy has only in-frame clones and leaves some out. Of a few hundred thousand clones in the sample, 90% are singletons; the top ten hold roughly 16%. Sequences were obtained from PBMCs or T cells enriched from blood (not recorded which). The receptors come from a young man who had been exposed to COVID-19. CDR3s include the opening cysteine and the closing phenylalanine or tryptophan. D genes are given only for firm matches.

NA	TRBV7-2	TRBJ1-5	TGTGCCAGCAGCTTTATAGATCAGCCCCAGCATTTT	CASSFIDQPQHF
TRBD1	TRBV25-1	TRBJ1-4	TGTGCCAGCAGTATGACAGGGGGCAATGAAAAACTGTTTTTT	CASSMTGGNEKLFF
TRBD1	TRBV2	TRBJ1-1	TGTGCCAGCAGTCGGACAGGTTTGAACACTGAAGCTTTCTTT	CASSRTGLNTEAFF
TRBD1	TRBV30	TRBJ1-1	TGTGCCCAAGGGGGCTATAAAACTGAAGCTTTCTTT	CAQGGYKTEAFF
NA	TRBV12-3/TRBV12-4	TRBJ2-1	TGTGCCAGCAGCGAGCTATACAATGAGCAGTTCTTC	CASSELYNEQFF
NA	TRBV6-2/TRBV6-3	TRBJ2-7	TGTGCCAGCAGTCCCCTGCCCCCCTCAGGGGGGACGTCCTACGAGCAGTACTTC	CASSPLPPSGGTSYEQYF
NA	TRBV5-6	TRBJ2-7	TGTGCCAGCAGCCCTGACACCCGGTGCGGGTACGAGCAGTACTTC	CASSPDTRCGYEQYF
NA	TRBV4-1	TRBJ2-1	TGCGCCAGCAGCCAAGGAGGTGAGCATTGCCTATCCCTTTACAATGAGCAGTTCTTC	CASSQGGEHCLSLYNEQFF
NA	TRBV19	TRBJ2-2	TGTGCCAGTAGTAATATGGGACAAGGGATTGGCACCGGGGAGCTGTTTTTT	CASSNMGQGIGTGELFF
NA	TRBV16	TRBJ2-1	TGTGCCAGCAGCCGAACTGGACAAACTTACAATGAGCAGTTCTTC	CASSRTGQTYNEQFF
NA	TRBV5-1	TRBJ2-3	TGCGCCAGCCGTCCGGGACTGAGCACAGATACGCAGTATTTT	CASRPGLSTDTQYF